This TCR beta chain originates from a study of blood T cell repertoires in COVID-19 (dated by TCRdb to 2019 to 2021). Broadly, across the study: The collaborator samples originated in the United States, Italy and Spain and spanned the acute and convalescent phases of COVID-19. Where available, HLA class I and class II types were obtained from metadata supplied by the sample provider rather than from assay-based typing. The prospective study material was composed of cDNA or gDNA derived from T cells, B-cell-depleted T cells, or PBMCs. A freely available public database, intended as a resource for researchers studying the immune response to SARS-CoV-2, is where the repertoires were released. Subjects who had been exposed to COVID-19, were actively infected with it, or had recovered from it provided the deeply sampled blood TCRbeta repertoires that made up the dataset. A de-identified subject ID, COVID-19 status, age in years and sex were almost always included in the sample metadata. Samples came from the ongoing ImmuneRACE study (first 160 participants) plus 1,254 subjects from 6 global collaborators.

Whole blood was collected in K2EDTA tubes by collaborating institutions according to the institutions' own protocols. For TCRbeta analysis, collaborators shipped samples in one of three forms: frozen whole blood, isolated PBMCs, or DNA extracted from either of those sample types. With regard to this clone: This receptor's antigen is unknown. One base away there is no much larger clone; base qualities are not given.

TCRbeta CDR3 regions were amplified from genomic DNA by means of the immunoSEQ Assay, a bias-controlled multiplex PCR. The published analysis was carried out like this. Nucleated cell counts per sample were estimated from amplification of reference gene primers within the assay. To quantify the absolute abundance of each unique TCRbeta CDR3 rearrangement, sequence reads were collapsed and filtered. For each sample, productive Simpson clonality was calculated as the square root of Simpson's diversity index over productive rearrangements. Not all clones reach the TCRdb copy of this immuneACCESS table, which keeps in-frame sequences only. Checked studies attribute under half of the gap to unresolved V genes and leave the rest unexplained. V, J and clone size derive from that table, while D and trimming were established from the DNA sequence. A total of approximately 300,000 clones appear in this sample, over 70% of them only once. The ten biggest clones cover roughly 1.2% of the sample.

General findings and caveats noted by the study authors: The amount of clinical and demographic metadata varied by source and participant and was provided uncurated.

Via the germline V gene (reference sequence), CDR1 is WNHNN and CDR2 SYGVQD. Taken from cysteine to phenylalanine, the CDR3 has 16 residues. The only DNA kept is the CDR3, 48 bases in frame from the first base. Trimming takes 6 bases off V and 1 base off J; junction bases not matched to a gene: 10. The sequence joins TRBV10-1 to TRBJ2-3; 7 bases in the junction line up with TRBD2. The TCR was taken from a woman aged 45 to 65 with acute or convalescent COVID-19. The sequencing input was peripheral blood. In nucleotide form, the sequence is TGCGCCAGCAGCGACTTGACTAGCCCGGGCACAGATACGCAGTATTTT. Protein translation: CASSDLTSPGTDTQYF.